This passage covers 14 T cell receptor beta chains from one sample sequenced in a study of spatial heterogeneity in lung cancer. Time point reported: blood at routine non-recurrence follow-up after resection. Material for sequencing was whole RNA from tumor, nontumor lung or frozen PBMC, left unsorted. TCRdb redid the calling of the 5' RACE reads with MiXCR, one entry per CDR3 protein. Seen here are some 120,000 distinct CDR3 sequences, more than 9% observed once, and the top ten hold around a sixth. The sample was PBMCs, taken at follow-up. These receptor sequences come from a male donor with early-stage non-small cell lung cancer.

The chain is built from TRBV19 and TRBJ2-3, with 10 bases fitting TRBD1. Germline V gene lookup returns CDR1 LNHDA and CDR2 SQIVND (reference sequence). The trim removed 5 bases at V and 4 bases at J, leaving 12 bases unmatched. The CDR3 covers 17 residues. Here the CDR3 reads CASSDLPGQGKSDTQYF. In DNA form, the CDR3 reads TGTGCCAGTAGTGACCTCCCGGGACAGGGGAAGTCAGATACGCAGTATTTT.

This clonotype was picked up a small number of times. The CDR3 loop reads CSAFTGTAYEQYF. DNA for the CDR3: TGCAGTGCATTTACAGGGACCGCATACGAGCAGTACTTC. The rearrangement joins TRBV20-1 to TRBJ2-7, with D perhaps matching TRBD1 (6 bases). The germline CDR1 and CDR2 sequences are DFQATT and SNEGSKA (reference sequence). The V end lost 6 bases, the J end lost 4 bases, and 16 bases lay between the germline ends. CDR3 length: 13 amino acids.

This clonotype was seen a handful of times. J is TRBJ1-2 and V is TRBV27; tentative D call: TRBD1 (6 bases). The CDR3 contains 15 residues. V lost 5 bases and J 5 bases, leaving 18 bases between the germline ends. CDR1 is MNHEY and CDR2 is SMNVEV in the germline V gene (reference sequence). Here the CDR3 reads CASSTNGGELYGYTF. CDR3 bases: TGTGCCAGCAGTACCAATGGGGGCGAGTTGTATGGCTACACCTTC.

The rearrangement joins TRBV12-3 or TRBV12-4 to TRBJ1-1; D unclear. The CDR3 contains 13 residues. Trimming removed 2 bases from V and 4 bases from J, with 8 bases in between. DNA of the CDR3: TGTGCCAGCAGTTTAAGTGAGGCCACTGAAGCTTTCTTT. Its protein is CASSLSEATEAFF.

The chain couples TRBV5-1 to TRBJ2-3, with D perhaps TRBD2 (5 bases). This CDR3 comprises 13 residues. Germline CDR1 and CDR2: SGHRS and YFSETQ. The V gene lost 1 base and the J gene lost 4 bases, with 7 bases spanning the gap. The CDR3 bases are TGCGCCAGCAGCTTGAACGGGGCAGATACGCAGTATTTT. It specifies CASSLNGADTQYF.

The chain employs TRBV4-1 and TRBJ1-2, with 9 bases fitting TRBD1. The CDR3 spans 15 residues. V dropped 4 bases and J dropped 5; count of bases not matched to a gene: 8. Germline assignment: CDR1 MGHRA and CDR2 YSYEKL. CDR3 nucleotide sequence: TGCGCCAGCAGCCTAGAACAGGGGGCTACGTATGGCTACACCTTC. Translating it yields CASSLEQGATYGYTF.

This clonotype was recorded many times. The gene calls are TRBV4-2 and TRBJ1-2; no firm D call. CDR3 length: 17 residues. With 0 bases removed from V and 4 bases from J, the gap between germline ends came to 18 bases. Germline lookup yields CDR1 LGHNA and CDR2 YNFKEQ. DNA for the CDR3: TGTGCCAGCAGCCAAGAGCTACTAGGGTTTTCGAGCTATGGCTACACCTTC. Protein: CASSQELLGFSSYGYTF.

At least ten counts were recorded for this clonotype. This chain uses TRBV18 with TRBJ2-7; perhaps TRBD2 as D (5 bases). Germline loops: CDR1 KGHSH, CDR2 LQKENI. The V end lost 4 bases, the J end lost 1 base, and 17 bases lay between the germline ends. The CDR3 has 16 residues. In nucleotides, the CDR3 is TGTGCCAGCTCACTCAGGATCGGGGAACCGTCCTACGAGCAGTACTTC. Amino acids: CASSLRIGEPSYEQYF.

V and J are TRBV30 and TRBJ1-2, with 8 bases identical to TRBD1. The CDR3 extends over 13 amino acids. V was pared by 3 bases and J by 6 bases, with 6 bases of the junction left unmatched. Germline-derived CDR1 and CDR2 are GTSNPN and SVGIG (reference sequence). CDR3 in DNA: TGTGCCTGGAGCCCCGGACAGGGTGATGGCTACACCTTC. As protein: CAWSPGQGDGYTF.

This clonotype has ten or more counts. The chain employs TRBV7-8 and TRBJ2-5; 14 bases fit TRBD2. The CDR3 covers 16 residues. V shed 4 bases, J shed 5 bases, and the junction held 6 bases outside the gene matches. Per the germline V gene, CDR1 is SGHVS and CDR2 is FQNEAQ. CDR3 in DNA: TGTGCCAGCAGCTCGACTAGCGGGGGGGGACTCGAGACCCAGTACTTC. Its protein is CASSSTSGGGLETQYF. The full variable domain, rest sourced from reference TRBV7-8 and TRBJ2-5, is GAGVSQSPRYKVAKRGQDVALRCDPISGHVSLFWYQQALGQGPEFLTYFQNEAQLDKSGLPSDRFFAERPEGSVSTLKIQRTQQEDSAVYLCASSSTSGGGLETQYFGPGTRLLVL.

The chain joins TRBV5-1 to TRBJ2-1; 12 positions agree with TRBD1. The V gene end was trimmed by 3 bases and the J gene end by 9 bases; junction bases not matched to a gene: 10. Germline CDR1 reads SGHRS; CDR2 reads YFSETQ. This CDR3 contains 16 residues. CDR3 DNA sequence: TGCGCCAGCAGCTCTACCGGGACAGGGGGCTTTGGTGAGCAGTTCTTC. It yields the protein CASSSTGTGGFGEQFF.

The chain joins TRBV7-3 to TRBJ2-7; maybe TRBD1 (6 bases). This CDR3 comprises 17 residues. Per germline, CDR1 SGHTA and CDR2 FQGTGA. With 1 base removed from V and 0 bases from J, the gap between germline ends came to 16 bases. CDR3 bases: TGTGCCAGCAGCTTAATTGTGGACAGCTTAAGCTCCTACGAGCAGTACTTC. Translated: CASSLIVDSLSSYEQYF.

The chain recombines TRBV6-5 with TRBJ1-5, with D uncertain. The germline gives CDR1 MNHEY, CDR2 SVGAGI. V gave up 5 bases and J gave up 0 bases, with 11 bases separating them. This CDR3 has 15 residues. The CDR3 coding sequence is TGTGCCAGCAGTAACCACCGGGGTAGCAATCAGCCCCAGCATTTT. It codes for CASSNHRGSNQPQHF.

The sample holds many counts of this clonotype. The chain links TRBV2 to TRBJ2-4; unclear D gene. V lost 2 bases to trimming and J lost 1 base, with 12 bases between them. CDR1 SNHLY and CDR2 FYNNEI come from the germline V gene. The CDR3 covers 16 residues. The CDR3 nucleotides are TGTGCCAGCAGTGAATATAGCCTCGGGGCCAAAAACATTCAGTACTTC. It translates to CASSEYSLGAKNIQYF.